Listed below are T cell receptor beta chains from one sample, sequenced in a study of cytomegalovirus exposure and HLA in healthy donors. The method was immunoSEQ multiplex PCR; TCRdb's version includes in-frame clones alone and lacks a portion of them. The sample holds tens of thousands of clones, around nine tenths seen once. Source material: PBMCs. These receptors were obtained from a woman in her late teens or twenties in good health and CMV-seropositive. The CDR3 runs from the conserved cysteine through the conserved F or W. The order of the fields is CDR3 protein, CDR3 DNA, clone size, D gene, J gene, V gene. The D gene is left open where the match is weak. Not every row has a clone size; where given, it reads once, few, many or a size class.

CDR3 protein: CASSYYTGVVNTEAFF
CDR3 DNA: TGTGCCAGCAGTTACTACACAGGGGTTGTCAACACTGAAGCTTTCTTT
clone size: NA
D gene: TRBD1
J gene: TRBJ1-1
V gene: TRBV6-6

CDR3 protein: CAISASEPTNTGELFF
CDR3 DNA: TGTGCCATCAGTGCTAGTGAGCCGACGAACACCGGGGAGCTGTTTTTT
clone size: NA
D gene: NA
J gene: TRBJ2-2
V gene: TRBV10-3

CDR3 protein: CASSFAEVSEQYF
CDR3 DNA: TGTGCCAGCAGCTTCGCGGAGGTTTCCGAGCAGTACTTC
clone size: NA
D gene: NA
J gene: TRBJ2-7
V gene: TRBV11-2

CDR3 protein: CASSPGLEAYNEQFF
CDR3 DNA: TGTGCCAGCAGTCCTGGACTGGAAGCTTACAATGAGCAGTTCTTC
clone size: NA
D gene: NA
J gene: TRBJ2-1
V gene: TRBV6-1

CDR3 protein: CASSLDGMGGYTF
CDR3 DNA: TGTGCCAGCAGCTTGGACGGGATGGGAGGCTACACCTTC
clone size: NA
D gene: NA
J gene: TRBJ1-2
V gene: TRBV11-2

CDR3 protein: CASSVSASGSWETQYF
CDR3 DNA: TGTGCCAGCAGCGTATCTGCTAGCGGGAGCTGGGAGACCCAGTACTTC
clone size: NA
D gene: TRBD2
J gene: TRBJ2-5
V gene: TRBV9

CDR3 protein: CASSPLSETQYF
CDR3 DNA: TGTGCCAGCAGTCCCCTATCGGAGACCCAGTACTTC
clone size: NA
D gene: NA
J gene: TRBJ2-5
V gene: TRBV25-1

CDR3 protein: CASSRDSYYEQYF
CDR3 DNA: TGTGCCAGCAGCAGGGACAGCTACTACGAGCAGTACTTC
clone size: NA
D gene: TRBD1
J gene: TRBJ2-7
V gene: TRBV6-6

CDR3 protein: CASSVGTVPLYNEQFF
CDR3 DNA: TGTGCCAGCAGCGTAGGGACAGTACCCTTATACAATGAGCAGTTCTTC
clone size: NA
D gene: NA
J gene: TRBJ2-1
V gene: TRBV9

CDR3 protein: CASSPPGPSYEQYF
CDR3 DNA: TGTGCCAGCAGCCCCCCAGGCCCCTCCTACGAGCAGTACTTC
clone size: few
D gene: NA
J gene: TRBJ2-7
V gene: TRBV11-2

CDR3 protein: CASSLVRGLGYNSPLHF
CDR3 DNA: TGTGCCAGCAGCTTAGTCAGGGGGCTCGGCTATAATTCACCCCTCCACTTT
clone size: NA
D gene: TRBD1
J gene: TRBJ1-6
V gene: TRBV7-9

CDR3 protein: CASSPRDRVNTEAFF
CDR3 DNA: TGTGCCAGCAGCCCCAGGGACAGGGTGAACACTGAAGCTTTCTTT
clone size: once
D gene: TRBD1
J gene: TRBJ1-1
V gene: TRBV14

CDR3 protein: CASSPRGGDSPSFHEQFF
CDR3 DNA: TGCGCCAGCAGCCCTCGCGGGGGGGATTCCCCTTCCTTCCATGAGCAGTTCTTC
clone size: NA
D gene: TRBD2
J gene: TRBJ2-1
V gene: TRBV5-1

CDR3 protein: CASSFGGRAQETQYF
CDR3 DNA: TGTGCCAGCAGCTTTGGAGGGAGGGCCCAAGAGACCCAGTACTTC
clone size: NA
D gene: TRBD2
J gene: TRBJ2-5
V gene: TRBV11-2

CDR3 protein: CASSQSSGYNEQFF
CDR3 DNA: TGCGCCAGCAGCCAATCTTCAGGGTACAATGAGCAGTTCTTC
clone size: NA
D gene: NA
J gene: TRBJ2-1
V gene: TRBV4-1

CDR3 protein: CASSPRTGVWETQYF
CDR3 DNA: TGCGCCAGCAGCCCACGGACAGGGGTTTGGGAGACCCAGTACTTC
clone size: NA
D gene: TRBD1
J gene: TRBJ2-5
V gene: TRBV4-1

CDR3 protein: CASSLEGEKLFF
CDR3 DNA: TGTGCCAGCAGCTTGGAGGGCGAAAAACTGTTTTTT
clone size: NA
D gene: NA
J gene: TRBJ1-4
V gene: TRBV13

CDR3 protein: CASSQVIVAGVSGANVLTF
CDR3 DNA: TGCGCCAGCAGCCAAGTTATCGTAGCGGGAGTATCCGGGGCCAACGTCCTGACTTTC
clone size: NA
D gene: TRBD2
J gene: TRBJ2-6
V gene: TRBV4-1

CDR3 protein: CASSAIAGGEQYF
CDR3 DNA: TGTGCCAGCAGCGCAATAGCGGGGGGCGAGCAGTACTTC
clone size: NA
D gene: TRBD2
J gene: TRBJ2-7
V gene: TRBV6-4

CDR3 protein: CATSRAGTRGGETQYF
CDR3 DNA: TGTGCCACCAGCAGAGCCGGGACTCGCGGTGGAGAGACCCAGTACTTC
clone size: NA
D gene: NA
J gene: TRBJ2-5
V gene: TRBV15